This T cell receptor (beta chain) originates from a study of blood T cell repertoires in COVID-19. The CDR3 has 15 amino acids. Trimming cost V 4 bases and J 5 bases; bases outside gene matches: 6. Sequencing was performed with immunoSEQ multiplex PCR; in TCRdb, only in-frame clones are kept and a portion is missing. The data contain 300,000 to 400,000 clones, roughly 88% of them singletons. A few counts support this clone. This TCR was sampled from a woman aged 25 to 39 with acute COVID-19. This chain links TRBV5-3 with TRBJ2-3; 11 bases align to TRBD2. TRBV5-3 is an open reading frame whose function is uncertain. The source material was PBMCs or T cells enriched from blood (not recorded which). The CDR3, as DNA: TGTGCCAGAAGCCTGGAAGGACTAGCGGGAGATACGCAGTATTTT. Its translation: CARSLEGLAGDTQYF.